This TCR beta chain was sequenced for a study of T cell responses to AZD1222 COVID-19 vaccine. Study observations and caveats: Mapped onto spike, vaccine-associated CD4 TCRs spanned it and were dominant at 160-218 and 743-854. After two AZD1222 doses, spike-specific TCR breadth and depth rose versus day 0. Repertoire samples came only from after the peak T cell response. Nearly half of spike-specific TCRs reportedly target unmutated variant regions.

Clones were read by immunoSEQ multiplex PCR, and TCRdb kept only the in-frame ones, dropping some. The sample lists 110,000 to 150,000 clones, 85% to 95% occurring once. The CDR3 is 14 residues long. Germline values: CDR1 SGHVS, CDR2 FQNEAQ. V was shortened by 4 bases and J by 5 bases, with 14 bases between the two germline ends. Worth noting for this clone: Its cognate antigen is unknown.

This rearrangement joins TRBV7-8 to TRBJ1-2; D is possibly TRBD1 (5 bases). The source of this sequence is an adult in good health. The material was peripheral blood, obtained on day 0 of AZD1222 vaccination. Here the CDR3 DNA reads TGTGCCAGCAGCTCCCGGGACCAATATTATGGCTACACCTTC. As protein: CASSSRDQYYGYTF.